This TCR beta chain was recovered during a study of cytomegalovirus exposure and HLA in healthy donors. As concerns this clone: The target antigen is unknown.

General observations from the study: The presence/absence work took it that sequencing depth was about the same across donors.

Germline CDR1 SNHLY, CDR2 FYNNEI. Trimming shortened V by 7 bases and J by 1 base, and 16 bases separated the two germline ends. The CDR3 has 15 residues. PCR primers comprised 60 Vbeta and 13 Jbeta primers. Here immunoSEQ multiplex PCR was the method, and the copy in TCRdb shows in-frame clones only, minus some. The sample holds roughly 180,000 clones, over 80% seen once. The material sequenced was PBMCs. The TCR originated in a man between 40 and 49 years old in good health and CMV-seronegative. The chain joins TRBV2 to TRBJ2-5; no definite D call. For the CDR3, the DNA is TGTGCCAGCACGGTATGGAGTGAGTTCCAAGAGACCCAGTACTTC. Protein sequence: CASTVWSEFQETQYF.